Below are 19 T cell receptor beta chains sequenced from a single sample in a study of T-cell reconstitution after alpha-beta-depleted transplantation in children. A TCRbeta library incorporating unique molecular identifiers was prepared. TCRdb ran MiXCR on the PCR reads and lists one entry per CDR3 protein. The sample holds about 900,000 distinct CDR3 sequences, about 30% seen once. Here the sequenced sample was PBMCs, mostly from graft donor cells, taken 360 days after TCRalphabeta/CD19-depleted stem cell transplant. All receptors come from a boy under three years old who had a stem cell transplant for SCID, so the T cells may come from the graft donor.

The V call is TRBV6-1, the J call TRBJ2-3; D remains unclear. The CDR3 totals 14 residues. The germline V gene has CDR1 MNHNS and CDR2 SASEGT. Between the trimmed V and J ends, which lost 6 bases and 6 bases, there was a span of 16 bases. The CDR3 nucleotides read TGTGCCAGCAGCACCACCCTCACTGGTGATACGCAGTATTTT. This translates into CASSTTLTGDTQYF.

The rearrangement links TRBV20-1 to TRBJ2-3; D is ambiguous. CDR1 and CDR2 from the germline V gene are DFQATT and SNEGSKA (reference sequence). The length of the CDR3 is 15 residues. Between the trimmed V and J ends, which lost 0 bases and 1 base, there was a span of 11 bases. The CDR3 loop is CSARDSYGRTDTQYF. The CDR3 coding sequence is TGCAGTGCTAGAGATTCGTACGGGCGCACAGATACGCAGTATTTT.

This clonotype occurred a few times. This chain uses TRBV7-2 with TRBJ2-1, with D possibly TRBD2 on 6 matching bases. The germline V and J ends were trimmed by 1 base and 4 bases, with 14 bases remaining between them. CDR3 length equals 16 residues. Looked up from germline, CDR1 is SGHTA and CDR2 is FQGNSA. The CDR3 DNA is TGTGCCAGCAGCTTAGGGCAGGGAGGATCTTACAATGAGCAGTTCTTC. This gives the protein CASSLGQGGSYNEQFF.

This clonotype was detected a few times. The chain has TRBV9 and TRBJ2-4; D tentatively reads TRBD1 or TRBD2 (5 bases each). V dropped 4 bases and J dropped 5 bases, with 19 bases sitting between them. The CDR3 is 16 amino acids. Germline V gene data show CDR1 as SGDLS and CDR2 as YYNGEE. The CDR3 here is CASSIGDLPVENIQYF. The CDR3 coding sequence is TGTGCCAGCAGCATCGGGGACCTACCCGTAGAAAACATTCAGTACTTC.

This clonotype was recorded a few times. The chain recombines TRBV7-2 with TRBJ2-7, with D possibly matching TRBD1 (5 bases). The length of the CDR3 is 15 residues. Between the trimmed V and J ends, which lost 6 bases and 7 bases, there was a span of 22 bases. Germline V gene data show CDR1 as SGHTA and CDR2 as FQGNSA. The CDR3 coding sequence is TGTGCCAGCAGTTATCGACAGAGCCTTAACGGGGAGCAGTACTTC. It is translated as CASSYRQSLNGEQYF.

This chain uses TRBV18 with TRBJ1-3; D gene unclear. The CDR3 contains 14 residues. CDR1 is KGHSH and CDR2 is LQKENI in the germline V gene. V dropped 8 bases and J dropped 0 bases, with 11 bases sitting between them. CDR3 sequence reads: CASDRGYSGNTIYF. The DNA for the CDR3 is TGTGCCAGCGACCGAGGGTACTCTGGAAACACCATATATTTT.

CDR3 coding DNA: TGTGCCAGCAGCCCAGGCATTACAGGGGCTGGGGCCAACGTCCTGACTTTC. Its translation: CASSPGITGAGANVLTF. The V and J genes are TRBV9 and TRBJ2-6, with 7 bases aligning to TRBD1. This CDR3 is 17 amino acids long. Per germline, CDR1 SGDLS and CDR2 YYNGEE. The V segment lost 4 bases and the J segment 2 bases; nucleotides outside the gene matches: 9.

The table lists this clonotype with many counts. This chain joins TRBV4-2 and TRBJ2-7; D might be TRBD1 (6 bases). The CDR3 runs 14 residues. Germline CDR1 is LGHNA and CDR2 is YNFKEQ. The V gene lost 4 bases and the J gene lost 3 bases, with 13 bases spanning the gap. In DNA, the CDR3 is TGTGCCAGCAGCCTGGCGACAGGAGACTACGAGCAGTACTTC. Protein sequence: CASSLATGDYEQYF.

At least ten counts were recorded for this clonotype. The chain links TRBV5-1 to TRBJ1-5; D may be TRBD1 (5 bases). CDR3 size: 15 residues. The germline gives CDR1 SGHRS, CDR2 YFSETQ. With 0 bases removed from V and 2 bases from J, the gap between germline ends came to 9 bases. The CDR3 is CASSLEGAGNQPQHF. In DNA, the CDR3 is TGCGCCAGCAGCTTGGAAGGGGCAGGCAATCAGCCCCAGCATTTT.

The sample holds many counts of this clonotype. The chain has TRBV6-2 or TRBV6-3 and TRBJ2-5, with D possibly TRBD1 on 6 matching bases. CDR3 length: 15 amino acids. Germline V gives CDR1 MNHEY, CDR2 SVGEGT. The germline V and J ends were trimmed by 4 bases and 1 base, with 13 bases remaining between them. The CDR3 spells CASSSTWTAQETQYF. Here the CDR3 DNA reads TGTGCCAGCAGTTCCACTTGGACAGCCCAAGAGACCCAGTACTTC.

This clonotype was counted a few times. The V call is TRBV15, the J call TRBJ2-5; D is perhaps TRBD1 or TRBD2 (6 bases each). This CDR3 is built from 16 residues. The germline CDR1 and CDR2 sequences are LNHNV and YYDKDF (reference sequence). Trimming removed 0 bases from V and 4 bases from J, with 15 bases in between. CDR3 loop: CATSRDWAGGGETQYF. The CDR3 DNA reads TGTGCCACCAGCAGAGATTGGGCAGGAGGGGGAGAGACCCAGTACTTC.

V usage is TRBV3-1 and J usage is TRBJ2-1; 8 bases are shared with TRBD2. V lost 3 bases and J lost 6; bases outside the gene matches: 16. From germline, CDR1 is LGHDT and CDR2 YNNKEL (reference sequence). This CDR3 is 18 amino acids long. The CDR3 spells CASSHSYRGGLVSNEQFF. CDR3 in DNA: TGTGCCAGCAGCCATTCTTACCGGGGGGGCCTAGTTTCCAATGAGCAGTTCTTC.

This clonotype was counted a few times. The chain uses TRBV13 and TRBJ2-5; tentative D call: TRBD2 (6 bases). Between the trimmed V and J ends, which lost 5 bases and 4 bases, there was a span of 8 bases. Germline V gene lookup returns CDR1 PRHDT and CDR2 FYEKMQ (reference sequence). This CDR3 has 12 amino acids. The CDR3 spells CASSRRGETQYF. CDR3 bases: TGTGCCAGCAGCCGGAGGGGAGAGACCCAGTACTTC.

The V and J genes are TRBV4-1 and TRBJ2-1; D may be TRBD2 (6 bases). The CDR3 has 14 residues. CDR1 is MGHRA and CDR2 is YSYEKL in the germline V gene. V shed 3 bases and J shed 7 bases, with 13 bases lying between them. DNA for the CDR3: TGCGCCAGCAGCCACGGGGGATTGGAGAATGAGCAGTTCTTC. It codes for CASSHGGLENEQFF.

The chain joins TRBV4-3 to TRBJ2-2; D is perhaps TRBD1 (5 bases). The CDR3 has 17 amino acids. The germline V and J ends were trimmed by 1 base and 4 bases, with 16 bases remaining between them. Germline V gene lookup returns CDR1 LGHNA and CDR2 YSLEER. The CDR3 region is CASSQVLSGMSTGELFF. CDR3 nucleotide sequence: TGCGCCAGCAGCCAAGTCCTCTCAGGGATGAGCACCGGGGAGCTGTTTTTT.

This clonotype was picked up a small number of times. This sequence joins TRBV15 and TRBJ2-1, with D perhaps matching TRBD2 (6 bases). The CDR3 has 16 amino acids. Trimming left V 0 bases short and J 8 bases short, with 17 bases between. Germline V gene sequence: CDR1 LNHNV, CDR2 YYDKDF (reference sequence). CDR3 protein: CATSRDSAGPRDEQFF. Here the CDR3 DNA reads TGTGCCACCAGCAGAGATTCAGCGGGCCCCCGGGATGAGCAGTTCTTC.

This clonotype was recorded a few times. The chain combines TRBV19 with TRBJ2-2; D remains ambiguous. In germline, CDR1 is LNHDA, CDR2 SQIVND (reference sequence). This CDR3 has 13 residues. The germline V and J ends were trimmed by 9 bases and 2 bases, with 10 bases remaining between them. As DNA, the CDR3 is TGTGCCAGCCGGGTCCCAAACACCGGGGAGCTGTTTTTT. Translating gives CASRVPNTGELFF.

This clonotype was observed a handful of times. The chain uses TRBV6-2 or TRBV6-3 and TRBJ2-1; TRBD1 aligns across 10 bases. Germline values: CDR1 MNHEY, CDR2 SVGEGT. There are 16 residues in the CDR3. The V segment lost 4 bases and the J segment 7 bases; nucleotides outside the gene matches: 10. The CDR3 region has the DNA TGTGCCAGCAGTTCCCCCCGGGACAGGGGATCAAATGAGCAGTTCTTC. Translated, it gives CASSSPRDRGSNEQFF.

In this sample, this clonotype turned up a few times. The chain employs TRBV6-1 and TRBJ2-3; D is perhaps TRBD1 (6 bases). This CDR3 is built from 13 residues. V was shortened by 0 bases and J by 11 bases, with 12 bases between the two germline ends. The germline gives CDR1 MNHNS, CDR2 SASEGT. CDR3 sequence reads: CASSEALDSWQYF. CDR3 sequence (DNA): TGTGCCAGCAGTGAAGCGCTGGACAGTTGGCAGTATTTT.